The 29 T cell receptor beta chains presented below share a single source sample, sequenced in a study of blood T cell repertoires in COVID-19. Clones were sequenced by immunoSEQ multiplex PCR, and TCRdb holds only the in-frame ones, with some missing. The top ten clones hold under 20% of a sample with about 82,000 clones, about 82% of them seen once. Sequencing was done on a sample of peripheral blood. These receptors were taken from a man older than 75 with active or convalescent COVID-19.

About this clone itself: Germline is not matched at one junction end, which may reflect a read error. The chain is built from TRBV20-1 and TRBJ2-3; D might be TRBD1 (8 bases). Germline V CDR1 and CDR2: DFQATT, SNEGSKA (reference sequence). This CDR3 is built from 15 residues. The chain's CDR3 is CSTSLRTGREDTQYF. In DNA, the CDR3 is TGCAGTACTAGTTTGAGGACAGGGAGGGAAGATACGCAGTATTTT.

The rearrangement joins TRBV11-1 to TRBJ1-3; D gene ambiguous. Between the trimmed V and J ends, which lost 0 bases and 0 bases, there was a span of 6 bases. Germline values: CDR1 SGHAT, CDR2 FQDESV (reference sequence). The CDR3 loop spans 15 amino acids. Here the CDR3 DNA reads TGTGCCAGCAGCTTAGCGGTCGGCTCTGGAAACACCATATATTTT. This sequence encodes CASSLAVGSGNTIYF.

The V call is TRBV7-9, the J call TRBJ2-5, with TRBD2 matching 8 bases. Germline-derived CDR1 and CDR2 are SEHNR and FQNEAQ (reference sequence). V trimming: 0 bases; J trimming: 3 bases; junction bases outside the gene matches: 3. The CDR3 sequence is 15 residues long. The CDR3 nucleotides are TGTGCCAGCAGCTTAGCGAGTAGCGGGAAAGAGACCCAGTACTTC. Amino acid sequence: CASSLASSGKETQYF.

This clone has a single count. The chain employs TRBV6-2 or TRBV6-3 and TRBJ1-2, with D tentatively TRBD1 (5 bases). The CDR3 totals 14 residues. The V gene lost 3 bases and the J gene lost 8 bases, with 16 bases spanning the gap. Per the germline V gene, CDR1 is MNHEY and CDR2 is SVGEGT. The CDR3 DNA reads TGTGCCAGCAGTTATTCCCAGGGATCTCGGGGCTACACCTTC. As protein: CASSYSQGSRGYTF.

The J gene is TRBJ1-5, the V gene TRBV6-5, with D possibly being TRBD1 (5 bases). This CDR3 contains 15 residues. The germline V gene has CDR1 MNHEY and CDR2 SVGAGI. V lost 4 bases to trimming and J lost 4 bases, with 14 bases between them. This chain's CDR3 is CASSLTGVGNQPQHF. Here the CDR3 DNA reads TGTGCCAGCAGTTTGACGGGGGTCGGGAATCAGCCCCAGCATTTT.

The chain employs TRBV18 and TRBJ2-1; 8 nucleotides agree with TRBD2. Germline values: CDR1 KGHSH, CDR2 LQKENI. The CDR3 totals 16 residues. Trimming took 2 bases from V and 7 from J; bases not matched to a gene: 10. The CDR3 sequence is CASSPDLAGRRNEQFF. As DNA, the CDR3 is TGTGCCAGCTCACCAGACCTAGCGGGTAGGCGTAATGAGCAGTTCTTC.

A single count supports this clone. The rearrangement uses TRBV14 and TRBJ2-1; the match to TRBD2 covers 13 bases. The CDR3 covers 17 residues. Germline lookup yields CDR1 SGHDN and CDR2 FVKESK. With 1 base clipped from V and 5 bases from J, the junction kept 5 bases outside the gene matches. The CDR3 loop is CASSQGRGTSGDNEQFF. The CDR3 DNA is TGTGCCAGCAGCCAAGGCCGGGGGACTAGCGGGGACAATGAGCAGTTCTTC. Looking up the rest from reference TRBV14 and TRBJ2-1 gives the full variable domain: EAGVTQFPSHSVIEKGQTVTLRCDPISGHDNLYWYRRVMGKEIKFLLHFVKESKQDESGMPNNRFLAERTGGTYSTLKVQPAELEDSGVYFCASSQGRGTSGDNEQFFGPGTRLTVL.

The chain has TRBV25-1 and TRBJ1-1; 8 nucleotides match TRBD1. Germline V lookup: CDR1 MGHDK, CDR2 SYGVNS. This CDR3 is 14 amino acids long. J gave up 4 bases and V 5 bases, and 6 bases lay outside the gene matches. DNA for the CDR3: TGTGCCAGCAGTTCACAGGGGGAGGGCACTGAAGCTTTCTTT. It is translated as CASSSQGEGTEAFF.

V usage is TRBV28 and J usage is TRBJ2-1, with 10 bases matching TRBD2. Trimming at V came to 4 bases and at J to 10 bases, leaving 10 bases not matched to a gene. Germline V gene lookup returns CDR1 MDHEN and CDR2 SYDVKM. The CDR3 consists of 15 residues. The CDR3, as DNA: TGTGCCAGCAGTTCCCCCAGCGGGGGGGCAAGAGAGCAGTTCTTC. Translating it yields CASSSPSGGAREQFF. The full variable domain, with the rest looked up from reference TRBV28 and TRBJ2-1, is DVKVTQSSRYLVKRTGEKVFLECVQDMDHENMFWYRQDPGLGLRLIYFSYDVKMKEKGDIPEGYSVSREKKERFSLILESASTNQTSMYLCASSSPSGGAREQFFGPGTRLTVL.

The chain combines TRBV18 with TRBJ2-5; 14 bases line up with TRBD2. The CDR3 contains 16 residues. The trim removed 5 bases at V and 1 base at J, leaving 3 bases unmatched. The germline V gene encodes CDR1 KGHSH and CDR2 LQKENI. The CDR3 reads CASSGTSGRLQETQYF. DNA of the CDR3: TGTGCCAGCTCAGGGACTAGCGGGAGACTCCAAGAGACCCAGTACTTC.

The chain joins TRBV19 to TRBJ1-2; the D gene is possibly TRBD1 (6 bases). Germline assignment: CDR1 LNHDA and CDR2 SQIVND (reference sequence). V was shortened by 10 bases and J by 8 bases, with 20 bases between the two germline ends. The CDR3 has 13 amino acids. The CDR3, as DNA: TGTGCCACTACCGACAGGCAGTACAGCGGCTACACCTTC. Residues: CATTDRQYSGYTF. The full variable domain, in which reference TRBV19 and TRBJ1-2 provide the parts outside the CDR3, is DGGITQSPKYLFRKEGQNVTLSCEQNLNHDAMYWYRQDPGQGLRLIYYSQIVNDFQKGDIAEGYSVSREKKESFPLTVTSAQKNPTAFYLCATTDRQYSGYTFGSGTRLTVV.

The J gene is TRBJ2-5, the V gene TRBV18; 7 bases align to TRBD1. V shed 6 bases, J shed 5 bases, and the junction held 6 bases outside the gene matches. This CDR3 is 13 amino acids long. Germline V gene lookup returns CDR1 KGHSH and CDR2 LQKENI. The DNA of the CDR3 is TGTGCCAGCTCCCCGAGGGGGCCCGAGACCCAGTACTTC. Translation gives CASSPRGPETQYF. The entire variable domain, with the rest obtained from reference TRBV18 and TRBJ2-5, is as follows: NAGVMQNPRHLVRRRGQEARLRCSPMKGHSHVYWYRQLPEEGLKFMVYLQKENIIDESGMPKERFSAEFPKEGPSILRIQQVVRGDSAAYFCASSPRGPETQYFGPGTRLLVL.

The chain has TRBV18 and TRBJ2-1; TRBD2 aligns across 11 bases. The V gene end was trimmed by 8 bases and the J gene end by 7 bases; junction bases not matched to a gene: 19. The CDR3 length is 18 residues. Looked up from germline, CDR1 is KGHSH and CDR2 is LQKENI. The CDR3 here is CASGRDRPGTSGPNEQFF. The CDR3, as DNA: TGTGCCAGCGGGAGGGACAGGCCCGGGACTAGCGGACCTAATGAGCAGTTCTTC.

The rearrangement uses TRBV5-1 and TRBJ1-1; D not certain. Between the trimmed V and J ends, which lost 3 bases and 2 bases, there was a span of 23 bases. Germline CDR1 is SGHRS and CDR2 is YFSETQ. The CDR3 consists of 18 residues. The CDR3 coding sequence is TGCGCCAGCAGCTCCGACGCTAGAACTTCCTTATTTAACACTGAAGCTTTCTTT. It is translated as CASSSDARTSLFNTEAFF.

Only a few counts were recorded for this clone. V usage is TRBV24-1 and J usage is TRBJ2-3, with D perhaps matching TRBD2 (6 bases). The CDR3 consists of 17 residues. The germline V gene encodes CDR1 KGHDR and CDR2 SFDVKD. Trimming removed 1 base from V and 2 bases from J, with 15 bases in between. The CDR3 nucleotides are TGTGCCACCAGTGATTTCTCTGATGCGGGAATCACAGATACGCAGTATTTT. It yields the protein CATSDFSDAGITDTQYF.

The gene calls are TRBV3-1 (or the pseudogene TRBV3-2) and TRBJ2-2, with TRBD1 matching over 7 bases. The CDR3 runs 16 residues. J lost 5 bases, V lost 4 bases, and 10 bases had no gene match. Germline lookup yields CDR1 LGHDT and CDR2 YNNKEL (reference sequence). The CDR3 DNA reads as TGTGCCAGCAGCCGGATGACAGGGATAGAAACCGGGGAGCTGTTTTTT. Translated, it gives CASSRMTGIETGELFF.

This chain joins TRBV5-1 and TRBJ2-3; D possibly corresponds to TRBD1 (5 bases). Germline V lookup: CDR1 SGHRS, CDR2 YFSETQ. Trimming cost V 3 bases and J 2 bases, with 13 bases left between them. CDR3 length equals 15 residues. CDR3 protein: CASSWGYLPTDTQYF. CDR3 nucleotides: TGCGCCAGCAGCTGGGGCTACTTACCCACAGATACGCAGTATTTT.

The CDR3 bases are TGTGCCAGCAGGGGACAGGGAGTCTATGGCTACACCTTC. This translates into CASRGQGVYGYTF. This sequence joins TRBV3-1 (or the pseudogene TRBV3-2) and TRBJ1-2; TRBD1 matches 9 bases. The J segment lost 4 bases and the V segment lost 6 bases, leaving 3 bases of the junction unmatched. The CDR3 loop spans 13 amino acids. Germline loops: CDR1 LGHDT, CDR2 YNNKEL (reference sequence).

In nucleotides, the CDR3 is TGTGCCAGCAGCGCTCTTGACGGGAACTCTGGAAACACCATATATTTT. It specifies CASSALDGNSGNTIYF. The V gene is TRBV9, the J gene TRBJ1-3, with D unclear. V was trimmed by 3 bases and J by 0 bases, leaving 13 bases between them. The germline CDR1 and CDR2 sequences are SGDLS and YYNGEE. The CDR3 totals 16 residues.

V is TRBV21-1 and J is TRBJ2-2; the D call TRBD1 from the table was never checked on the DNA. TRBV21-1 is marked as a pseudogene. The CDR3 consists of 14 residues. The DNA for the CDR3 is TGTGCCAGCAGCAAGACAGGGGACACCGGGGAGCTGTTTTTT. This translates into CASSKTGDTGELFF.

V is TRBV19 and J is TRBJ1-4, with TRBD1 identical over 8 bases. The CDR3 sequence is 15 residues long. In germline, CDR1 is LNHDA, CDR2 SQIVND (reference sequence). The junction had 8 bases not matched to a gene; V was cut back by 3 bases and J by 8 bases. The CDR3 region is CASSIPTGVGEKLFF. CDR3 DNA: TGTGCCAGTAGTATTCCGACAGGGGTAGGGGAAAAACTGTTTTTT.

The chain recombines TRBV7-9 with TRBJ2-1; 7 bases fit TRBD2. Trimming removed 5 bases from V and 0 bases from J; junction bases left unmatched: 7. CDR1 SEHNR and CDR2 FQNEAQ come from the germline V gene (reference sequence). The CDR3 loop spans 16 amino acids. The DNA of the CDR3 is TGTGCCAGCAGCGCACTACGCGGGAGCTCCTACAATGAGCAGTTCTTC. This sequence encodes CASSALRGSSYNEQFF.

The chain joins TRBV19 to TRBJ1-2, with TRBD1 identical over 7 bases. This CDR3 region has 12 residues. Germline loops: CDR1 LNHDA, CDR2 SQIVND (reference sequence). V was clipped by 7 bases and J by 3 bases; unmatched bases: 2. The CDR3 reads CASIQGDYGYTF. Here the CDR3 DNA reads TGTGCCAGTATTCAGGGGGACTATGGCTACACCTTC.

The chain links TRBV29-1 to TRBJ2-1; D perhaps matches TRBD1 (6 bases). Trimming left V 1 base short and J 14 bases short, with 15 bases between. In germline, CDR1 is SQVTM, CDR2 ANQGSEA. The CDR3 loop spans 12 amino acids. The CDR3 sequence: CSVEVLQGIKFF. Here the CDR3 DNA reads TGCAGCGTTGAAGTACTACAGGGTATTAAGTTCTTC.

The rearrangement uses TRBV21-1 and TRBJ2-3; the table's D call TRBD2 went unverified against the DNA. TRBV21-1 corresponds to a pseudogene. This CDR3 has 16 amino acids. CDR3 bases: TGTGCCAGCAGCTTCCGGAGCGGGAGGAGCACAGATACGCAGTATTTT. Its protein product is CASSFRSGRSTDTQYF.

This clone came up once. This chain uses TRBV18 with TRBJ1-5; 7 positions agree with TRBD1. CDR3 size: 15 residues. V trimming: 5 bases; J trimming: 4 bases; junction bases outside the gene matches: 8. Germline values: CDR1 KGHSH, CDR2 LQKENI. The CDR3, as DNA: TGTGCCAGCTCATCCCGACAGGGCGAAAATCAGCCCCAGCATTTT. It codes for CASSSRQGENQPQHF.

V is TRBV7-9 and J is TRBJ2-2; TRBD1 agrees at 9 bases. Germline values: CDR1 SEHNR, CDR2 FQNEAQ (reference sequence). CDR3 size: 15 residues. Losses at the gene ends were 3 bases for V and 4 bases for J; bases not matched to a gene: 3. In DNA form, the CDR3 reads TGTGCCAGCAGCTTTGGGACAGGGACCACCGGGGAGCTGTTTTTT. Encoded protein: CASSFGTGTTGELFF.

CDR3 sequence reads: CASTTAGQPNSPLHF. CDR3 DNA sequence: TGTGCCAGCACCACGGCGGGACAGCCTAATTCACCCCTCCACTTT. The chain employs TRBV21-1 and TRBJ1-6; the table's TRBD1 call for D was not verified on the DNA. TRBV21-1 is a documented pseudogene. The CDR3 runs to 15 residues.

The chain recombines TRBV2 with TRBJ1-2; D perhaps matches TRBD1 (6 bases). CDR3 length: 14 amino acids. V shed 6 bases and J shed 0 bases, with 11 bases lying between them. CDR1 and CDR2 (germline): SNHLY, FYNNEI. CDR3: CASRRDTANYGYTF. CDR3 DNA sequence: TGTGCCAGCAGACGGGACACAGCTAACTATGGCTACACCTTC. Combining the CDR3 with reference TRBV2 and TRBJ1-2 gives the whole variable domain EPEVTQTPSHQVTQMGQEVILRCVPISNHLYFYWYRQILGQKVEFLVSFYNNEISEKSEIFDDQFSVERPDGSNFTLKIRSTKLEDSAMYFCASRRDTANYGYTFGSGTRLTVV.